This TCR beta chain was obtained from a study of PD-1 blockade in classical Hodgkin lymphoma. Study details: The study gave patients nivolumab 3 mg/kg intravenously every 2 weeks. Study-wide points: Newly diagnosed patients were reported to exhibit reduced baseline TCR diversity relative to healthy donors. Complete responders showed a baseline diversity that resembled the diversity of newly diagnosed patients. TCR diversity in CD4+, not CD8+, cells rose significantly by C4D1.

Clones were sequenced by immunoSEQ multiplex PCR, and TCRdb holds only the in-frame ones, with some missing. The sample gives more than 75,000 clones, under 95% of which show up once; about 2% is in the top ten. This sample's time point: cycle 4 day 1 (C4D1), after 6 weeks of nivolumab. Patients all relapsed after autologous stem cell transplantation, and there was variation in brentuximab vedotin exposure. As to this clone: Its specificity is not known.

This CDR3 contains 13 residues. Germline values: CDR1 MDHEN, CDR2 SYDVKM. Trimming took 7 bases from V and 2 from J, leaving 11 bases between them. The sequenced sample was peripheral blood mononuclear cells (PBMCs), obtained before the fourth cycle of nivolumab. This chain joins TRBV28 and TRBJ1-1; D is undetermined. The clonotype comes from a human donor with classical Hodgkin lymphoma. In DNA, the CDR3 is TGTGCCAGCAAACCTCCTACCAACACTGAAGCTTTCTTT. It is translated as CASKPPTNTEAFF.